The rows below give T cell receptor beta chains drawn from one sample of a study of T cell responses to AZD1222 COVID-19 vaccine. The repertoire was sequenced with immunoSEQ multiplex PCR; TCRdb's copy has only in-frame clones and lacks some. Among some 200,000 clones listed, more than 85% were seen once. This material consisted of peripheral blood, taken on day 0 of MenACWY control vaccination. These receptors were obtained from an adult in good health. The CDR3 runs from the conserved cysteine through the conserved F or W. Each record gives: D gene, J gene, clone size, V gene, CDR3 protein, CDR3 DNA. D genes are given only for firm matches. Only some rows state a clone size, as once, few, many or a class for expanded clones.

.	TRBJ1-2	.	TRBV3-1/TRBV3-2	CASSQDSSRAYGYTF	TGTGCCAGCAGCCAAGACTCGAGCAGGGCTTATGGCTACACCTTC
.	TRBJ1-1	.	TRBV6-6	CASSQRVVDGEAFF	TGTGCCAGCAGTCAACGGGTGGTGGATGGTGAAGCTTTCTTT
TRBD2	TRBJ2-3	.	TRBV14	CASSQDQGLAGADTQYF	TGTGCCAGCAGCCAAGATCAAGGGCTAGCGGGGGCAGATACGCAGTATTTT
.	TRBJ2-7	.	TRBV2	CASSLPRGSRLEQYF	TGTGCCAGCAGTCTACCTCGGGGTTCTCGCTTAGAGCAGTACTTC
.	TRBJ2-3	.	TRBV19	CASRNAGTDTQYF	TGTGCCAGTAGGAATGCTGGCACAGATACGCAGTATTTT
.	TRBJ1-3	.	TRBV6-5	CASRPAGGNTIYF	TGTGCCAGCAGGCCGGCGGGTGGAAACACCATATATTTT
TRBD2	TRBJ2-7	.	TRBV28	CASSLGTSGGAGEQYF	TGTGCCAGCAGCCTCGGGACTAGCGGGGGGGCCGGCGAGCAGTACTTC
.	TRBJ1-4	.	TRBV2	CASGGTRTNEKLFF	TGTGCCAGCGGGGGGACAAGAACTAATGAAAAACTGTTTTTT
.	TRBJ2-2	once	TRBV19	CASSIGGLYTGELFF	TGTGCCAGTAGTATAGGGGGGTTGTACACCGGGGAGCTGTTTTTT
.	TRBJ1-6	.	TRBV18	CASSPPGSTDNSPLHF	TGTGCCAGCTCACCACCGGGCTCGACCGACAATTCACCCCTCCACTTT
.	TRBJ1-4	.	TRBV27	CASRGGGGRANEKLFF	TGTGCCAGCAGGGGAGGCGGGGGGCGAGCTAATGAAAAACTGTTTTTT
.	TRBJ2-7	.	TRBV19	CASSITGQGGEQYF	TGTGCCAGTAGTATAACGGGGCAGGGCGGGGAGCAGTACTTC
TRBD1	TRBJ2-1	.	TRBV25-1	CASRPGQSYNEQFF	TGTGCCAGCAGGCCGGGACAGAGTTACAATGAGCAGTTCTTC
.	TRBJ1-6	.	TRBV11-2	CASSLGGYNSPLHF	TGTGCCAGCAGCTTGGGAGGCTATAATTCACCCCTCCACTTT
.	TRBJ2-3	.	TRBV19	CASSTDWGGDTQYF	TGTGCCAGTAGTACGGACTGGGGTGGAGATACGCAGTATTTT
.	TRBJ1-5	once	TRBV28	CASRSLPITINQPQHF	TGTGCCAGCAGGAGTCTACCCATTACCATAAATCAGCCCCAGCATTTT
TRBD2	TRBJ2-1	.	TRBV11-2	CASSPRTSGAYNEQFF	TGTGCCAGCAGCCCACGGACTAGCGGGGCCTACAATGAGCAGTTCTTC
.	TRBJ2-7	.	TRBV6-2/TRBV6-3	CASSFSREQYF	TGTGCCAGCAGTTTTAGCCGCGAGCAGTACTTC
TRBD1	TRBJ2-7	.	TRBV3-1/TRBV3-2	CASSRQGSSYEQYF	TGTGCCAGCAGTCGACAGGGGAGCTCCTACGAGCAGTACTTC
.	TRBJ2-3	once	TRBV7-2	CASSRKGSITDTQYF	TGTGCCAGCAGCCGTAAAGGGAGTATCACAGATACGCAGTATTTT
TRBD2	TRBJ2-1	.	TRBV19	CASSLLAGSSYNEQFF	TGTGCCAGTAGTCTCCTAGCGGGGAGCTCCTACAATGAGCAGTTCTTC
.	TRBJ1-3	once	TRBV30	CAWSAGPGNTIYF	TGTGCCTGGAGTGCGGGACCTGGAAACACCATATATTTT
TRBD1	TRBJ2-7	once	TRBV7-3	CASSPGTGGNEQYF	TGTGCCAGCAGCCCAGGGACAGGGGGCAACGAGCAGTACTTC
TRBD2	TRBJ2-5	.	TRBV18	CASSPRLAGGRQETQYF	TGTGCCAGCTCACCCCGTCTAGCGGGGGGGCGACAAGAGACCCAGTACTTC
.	TRBJ1-4	.	TRBV25-1	CASSPGGEKLFF	TGTGCCAGCAGTCCCGGGGGTGAAAAACTGTTTTTT